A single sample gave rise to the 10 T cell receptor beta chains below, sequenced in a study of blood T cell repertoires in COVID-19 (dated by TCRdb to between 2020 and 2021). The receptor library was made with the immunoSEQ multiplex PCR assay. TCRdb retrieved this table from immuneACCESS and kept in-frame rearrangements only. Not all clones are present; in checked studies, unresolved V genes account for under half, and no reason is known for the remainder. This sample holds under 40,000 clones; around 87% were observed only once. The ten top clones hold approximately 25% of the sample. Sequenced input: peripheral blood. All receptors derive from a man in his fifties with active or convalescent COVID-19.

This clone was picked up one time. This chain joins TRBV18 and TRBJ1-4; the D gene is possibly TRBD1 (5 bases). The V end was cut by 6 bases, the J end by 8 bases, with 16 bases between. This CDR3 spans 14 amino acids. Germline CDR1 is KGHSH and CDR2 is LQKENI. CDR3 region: CASSPSQGGEKLFF. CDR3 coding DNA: TGTGCCAGCTCCCCCTCCCAGGGAGGGGAAAAACTGTTTTTT.

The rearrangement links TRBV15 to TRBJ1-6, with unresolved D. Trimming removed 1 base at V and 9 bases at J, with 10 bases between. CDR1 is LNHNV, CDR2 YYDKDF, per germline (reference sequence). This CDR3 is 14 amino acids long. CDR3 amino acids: CATSRAGGGSPLHF. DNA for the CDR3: TGTGCCACCAGCAGAGCCGGAGGCGGTTCACCCCTCCACTTT.

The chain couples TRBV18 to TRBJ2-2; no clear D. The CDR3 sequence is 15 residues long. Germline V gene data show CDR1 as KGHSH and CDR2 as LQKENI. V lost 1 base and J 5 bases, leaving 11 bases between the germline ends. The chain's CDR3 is CASSPLSERTGELFF. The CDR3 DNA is TGTGCCAGCTCACCACTCTCTGAGAGGACCGGGGAGCTGTTTTTT.

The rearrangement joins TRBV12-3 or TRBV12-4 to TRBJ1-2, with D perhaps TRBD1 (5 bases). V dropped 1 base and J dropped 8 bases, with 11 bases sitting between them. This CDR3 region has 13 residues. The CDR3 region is CASSLVQAGGYTF. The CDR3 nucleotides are TGTGCCAGCAGTTTAGTACAGGCTGGGGGCTACACCTTC.

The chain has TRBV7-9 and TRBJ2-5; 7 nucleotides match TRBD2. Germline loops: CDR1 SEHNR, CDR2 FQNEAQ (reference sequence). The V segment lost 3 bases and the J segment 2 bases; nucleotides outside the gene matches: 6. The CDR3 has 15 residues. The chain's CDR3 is CASSFASGNQETQYF. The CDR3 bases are TGTGCCAGCAGCTTCGCTAGCGGTAATCAAGAGACCCAGTACTTC.

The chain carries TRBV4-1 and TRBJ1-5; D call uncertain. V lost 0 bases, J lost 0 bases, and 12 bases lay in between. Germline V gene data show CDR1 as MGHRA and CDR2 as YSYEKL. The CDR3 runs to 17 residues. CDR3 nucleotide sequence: TGCGCCAGCAGCCAAGATCTACACAGAGATAGCAATCAGCCCCAGCATTTT. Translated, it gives CASSQDLHRDSNQPQHF.

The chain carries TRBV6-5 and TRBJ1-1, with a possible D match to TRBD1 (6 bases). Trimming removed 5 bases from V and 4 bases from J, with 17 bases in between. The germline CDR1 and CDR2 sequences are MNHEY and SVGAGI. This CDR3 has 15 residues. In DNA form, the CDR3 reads TGTGCCAGCAGTCCTCAGGGGTCGGGGAGCACTGAAGCTTTCTTT. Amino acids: CASSPQGSGSTEAFF.

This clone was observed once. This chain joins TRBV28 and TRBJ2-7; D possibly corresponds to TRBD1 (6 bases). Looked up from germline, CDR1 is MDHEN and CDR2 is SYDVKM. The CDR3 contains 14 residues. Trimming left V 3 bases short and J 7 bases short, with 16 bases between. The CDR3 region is CASSFAGVTREQYV. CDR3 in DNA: TGTGCCAGCAGTTTCGCAGGGGTTACGAGGGAGCAGTACGTC.

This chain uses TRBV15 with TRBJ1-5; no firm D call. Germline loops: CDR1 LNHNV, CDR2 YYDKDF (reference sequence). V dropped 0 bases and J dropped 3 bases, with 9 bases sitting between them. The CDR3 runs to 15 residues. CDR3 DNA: TGTGCCACCAGCAGAGATCACCGCTACAATCAGCCCCAGCATTTT. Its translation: CATSRDHRYNQPQHF.

The CDR3 sequence: CASSPAGGAANGYTF. CDR3 nucleotide sequence: TGTGCCAGCAGCCCAGCGGGGGGTGCAGCCAATGGCTACACCTTC. The chain links TRBV7-3 to TRBJ1-2; D perhaps matches TRBD1 (5 bases). V was clipped by 5 bases and J by 6 bases, with 19 bases between them. Germline V gene sequence: CDR1 SGHTA, CDR2 FQGTGA. The CDR3 consists of 15 residues.